This TCR beta chain was sequenced during a study of identical twins. As concerns this clonotype: Its antigen is unidentified.

TCRdb redid the calling of the 5' RACE reads with MiXCR, one entry per CDR3 protein. Of about 810,000 distinct CDR3 sequences detected, roughly an eighth appear once; the ten largest clones hold about 1.5%. Study conclusions and caveats: Twin-shared out-of-frame alpha sequences showed excess low generation probability.

The CDR3 sequence is 15 residues long. Trimming removed 5 bases from V and 8 bases from J, with 19 bases in between. These same records also appear under a second study, on yellow fever vaccine responses in identical twins. That paper states: Reportedly, the T cell response mounted by twins to vaccine seemed partly convergent, partly personalized.

The receptor comes from a woman aged 18-35 years in good health. The V and J genes are TRBV12-3 or TRBV12-4 and TRBJ2-1, with a weak D call TRBD1 (6 bases). Sequencing used PBMCs. The CDR3 DNA sequence: TGTGCCAGCAGTCCCGGAACCCGGACAGTAGATGAGCAGTTCTTC. Its translation: CASSPGTRTVDEQFF.